This TCR beta chain was identified in a study of blood T cell repertoires in COVID-19. Study-wide context: Acute and convalescent COVID-19 specimens originated in the United States, Italy and Spain. In each case, the material was cDNA or gDNA derived from T cells, B-cell-depleted T cells, or PBMCs.

The germline V gene has CDR1 SGHTA and CDR2 FQGNSA. The V segment lost 5 bases and the J segment 7 bases; nucleotides outside the gene matches: 11. The CDR3 spans 14 residues. Sequencing was performed with immunoSEQ multiplex PCR; in TCRdb, only in-frame clones are kept and a portion is missing. Among 100,000 or so clones listed, approximately 62% were seen once. The V gene is TRBV7-2, the J gene TRBJ2-7; TRBD2 agrees at 7 bases. What was sequenced was peripheral blood. This TCR came from a man older than 75 with acute or convalescent COVID-19. DNA of the CDR3: TGTGCCAGCAGCCCGCGGGAGTCCGGGAGGGAGCAGTACTTC. This translates into CASSPRESGREQYF.